The next 24 T cell receptor beta chains were all read from a single sample in a study of PD-1 blockade in classical Hodgkin lymphoma (dated by TCRdb to 2020 to 2022). Receptor amplification or capture employed the immunoSEQ multiplex PCR assay. Entries here come from immuneACCESS through TCRdb and include only in-frame sequences with V and J called. Some clones fail to appear in such tables; in the studies checked, an unresolved V gene covers under half of the shortfall, and the cause of the remainder is unknown. The sample yields fewer than 25,000 clones; 90% were counted once. The ten largest clonotypes hold over 0.4% of the sample. The time point label on this specimen signifies: newly diagnosed, previously untreated cHL patient sample. Magnetic negative selection with a Miltenyi CD4+ T cell isolation kit was used to purify CD4+ T cells from thawed PBMCs. The sequenced sample was CD4+ T cells from blood. The receptors here all came from a human donor with classical Hodgkin lymphoma.

J is TRBJ1-2 and V is TRBV5-4; D gene ambiguous. The CDR3 covers 12 residues. Germline V CDR1 and CDR2: SGHNT, YYREEE (reference sequence). The ends were cut back, 3 bases at V and 6 bases at J, with 9 bases in the middle. CDR3 nucleotide sequence: TGTGCCAGCAGCTCCTGGGTGGATGGCTACACCTTC. Amino acid sequence: CASSSWVDGYTF.

The chain is built from TRBV19 and TRBJ2-1; the match to TRBD1 covers 9 bases. CDR1 is LNHDA and CDR2 is SQIVND in the germline V gene (reference sequence). CDR3 length equals 14 residues. Losses at the gene ends were 7 bases for V and 8 bases for J; bases not matched to a gene: 9. The CDR3 nucleotides read TGTGCCAGTAATGGGGGACAGGGCTGGTATGAGCAGTTCTTC. This sequence encodes CASNGGQGWYEQFF.

The genes are TRBV18 and TRBJ1-6; D is ambiguous. CDR1 KGHSH and CDR2 LQKENI come from the germline V gene. With 5 bases removed from V and 5 bases from J, the gap between germline ends came to 16 bases. The CDR3 is 16 residues long. CDR3 loop: CASSSTSQAHNSPLHF. CDR3 bases: TGTGCCAGCTCATCCACCTCCCAGGCCCATAATTCACCCCTCCACTTT.

This clone was observed a single time. The rearrangement links TRBV6-6 to TRBJ1-1, with TRBD1 matching over 9 bases. J was trimmed by 8 bases and V by 2 bases; bases with no gene match: 6. CDR1 is MNHNY, CDR2 SVGAGI, per germline (reference sequence). This CDR3 is built from 14 residues. The DNA for the CDR3 is TGTGCCAGCAGTTACGATGTCGGACAGGGGGAAGCTTTCTTT. Protein sequence: CASSYDVGQGEAFF.

DNA for the CDR3: TGTGCCAGCAGTAGAGCCTACAATGAGCAGTTCTTC. It specifies CASSRAYNEQFF. The chain recombines TRBV25-1 with TRBJ2-1, with D uncertain. Trimming shortened V by 5 bases and J by 2 bases, and 4 bases separated the two germline ends. CDR3 length equals 12 residues. Germline V lookup: CDR1 MGHDK, CDR2 SYGVNS.

V gene TRBV28 combines with J gene TRBJ1-5; D call uncertain. Trimming stripped 3 bases from V and 5 bases from J, with 11 bases between. Germline V gene sequence: CDR1 MDHEN, CDR2 SYDVKM. The CDR3 consists of 14 residues. CDR3 nucleotides: TGTGCCAGCAGTTTGTCGCGGGGAGATCAGCCCCAGCATTTT. It codes for CASSLSRGDQPQHF.

The chain links TRBV4-2 to TRBJ2-3; D remains unclear. Trimming took off 5 bases at V and 2 bases at J, with 23 bases between the two ends. This CDR3 is 18 amino acids long. CDR1 is LGHNA and CDR2 is YNFKEQ in the germline V gene. CDR3 sequence (DNA): TGTGCCAGCAGCAGACGCCTCGTGGCATCTGATCCCACAGATACGCAGTATTTT. Amino acids: CASSRRLVASDPTDTQYF.

The genes are TRBV9 and TRBJ1-6, with a weak D call TRBD1 (5 bases). CDR1 is SGDLS and CDR2 is YYNGEE in the germline V gene. The CDR3 consists of 15 residues. V dropped 0 bases and J dropped 9 bases, with 13 bases sitting between them. CDR3 sequence reads: CASSVGPRDSSPLHF. DNA for the CDR3: TGTGCCAGCAGCGTAGGGCCGCGGGACTCTTCACCCCTCCACTTT.

The J gene is TRBJ2-2, the V gene TRBV11-2; the match to TRBD1 covers 12 bases. This CDR3 has 15 amino acids. The V segment lost 5 bases and the J segment 6 bases; nucleotides outside the gene matches: 4. Germline V gives CDR1 SGHAT, CDR2 FQNNGV. For the CDR3, the DNA is TGTGCCAGCAGCGGGACAGGGGGCTCCCCCGGGGAGCTGTTTTTT. Amino acid sequence: CASSGTGGSPGELFF.

The genes are TRBV30 and TRBJ2-7; no clear D gene. Germline CDR1 reads GTSNPN; CDR2 reads SVGIG (reference sequence). Trimming removed 1 base at V and 4 bases at J, with 5 bases between. The CDR3 sequence is 11 residues long. DNA for the CDR3: TGTGCCTGGAGTGGAGTTTACGAGCAGTACTTC. It yields the protein CAWSGVYEQYF.

V gene TRBV5-1 combines with J gene TRBJ1-2; D may be TRBD1 (6 bases). V dropped 0 bases and J dropped 6 bases, with 9 bases sitting between them. This CDR3 has 13 amino acids. Germline values: CDR1 SGHRS, CDR2 YFSETQ. The CDR3: CASSLGDTDGYTF. Here the CDR3 DNA reads TGCGCCAGCAGCTTGGGGGACACGGATGGCTACACCTTC.

In this sample, this clone turned up once. The chain joins TRBV2 to TRBJ2-7; possibly TRBD1 for D (6 bases). V was shortened by 6 bases and J by 3 bases, with 9 bases between the two germline ends. Germline V CDR1 and CDR2: SNHLY, FYNNEI. This CDR3 contains 12 residues. CDR3 nucleotide sequence: TGTGCCAGCAGGCAACAGGGCTACGAGCAGTACTTC. It codes for CASRQQGYEQYF. Full variable domain (missing parts from reference TRBV2 and TRBJ2-7): EPEVTQTPSHQVTQMGQEVILRCVPISNHLYFYWYRQILGQKVEFLVSFYNNEISEKSEIFDDQFSVERPDGSNFTLKIRSTKLEDSAMYFCASRQQGYEQYFGPGTRLTVT.

The V and J genes are TRBV27 and TRBJ2-3, with 13 bases aligning to TRBD2. Germline V gives CDR1 MNHEY, CDR2 SMNVEV (reference sequence). There are 17 residues in the CDR3. V shed 0 bases, J shed 2 bases, and the junction held 2 bases outside the gene matches. CDR3 sequence reads: CASSLSGLAGYTDTQYF. DNA for the CDR3: TGTGCCAGCAGTTTATCGGGACTAGCGGGGTACACAGATACGCAGTATTTT.

The chain links TRBV19 to TRBJ1-5; 8 bases match TRBD1. This CDR3 has 14 amino acids. Looked up from germline, CDR1 is LNHDA and CDR2 is SQIVND (reference sequence). The J segment lost 1 base and the V segment lost 7 bases, leaving 3 bases of the junction unmatched. As DNA, the CDR3 is TGTGCCAGTAAAACAGGGGGAAGCAATCAGCCCCAGCATTTT. Encoded protein: CASKTGGSNQPQHF.

V usage is TRBV11-2 and J usage is TRBJ1-2; D is undetermined. The V gene's germline CDR1 is SGHAT and CDR2 FQNNGV. V was clipped by 5 bases and J by 5 bases, with 18 bases between them. The CDR3 is 15 amino acids. The CDR3 protein is CASSRAGRRIYGYTF. The CDR3 DNA reads TGTGCCAGCAGCCGAGCGGGAAGACGAATTTATGGCTACACCTTC.

The rearrangement uses TRBV30 and TRBJ1-5; D possibly corresponds to TRBD1 (5 bases). Germline CDR1 and CDR2: GTSNPN and SVGIG (reference sequence). The ends were cut back, 2 bases at V and 2 bases at J, with 13 bases in the middle. The CDR3 runs to 15 residues. CDR3 sequence reads: CAWSHRDRGNQPQHF. The CDR3, as DNA: TGTGCCTGGAGTCACCGGGACCGAGGCAATCAGCCCCAGCATTTT. Drawing the rest from reference TRBV30 and TRBJ1-5, the complete variable domain is SQTIHQWPATLVQPVGSPLSLECTVEGTSNPNLYWYRQAAGRGLQLLFYSVGIGQISSEVPQNLSASRPQDRQFILSSKKLLLSDSGFYLCAWSHRDRGNQPQHFGDGTRLSIL.

The gene calls are TRBV2 and TRBJ1-1, with unresolved D. Germline V gene sequence: CDR1 SNHLY, CDR2 FYNNEI. The V end lost 7 bases, the J end lost 3 bases, and 21 bases lay between the germline ends. This CDR3 has 16 amino acids. CDR3 in amino acids: CASTRSEVSLDTEAFF. The CDR3 region has the DNA TGTGCCAGCACCCGAAGCGAGGTGTCCCTGGACACTGAAGCTTTCTTT.

The table lists this clone with a few counts. This chain uses TRBV29-1 with TRBJ1-1; tentatively, D is TRBD1 (6 bases). Trimming took off 4 bases at V and 4 bases at J, with 10 bases between the two ends. CDR1 SQVTM and CDR2 ANQGSEA come from the germline V gene. This CDR3 region has 12 residues. DNA for the CDR3: TGCAGCGTTGGAGGGGGACTCACTGAAGCTTTCTTT. Amino acids: CSVGGGLTEAFF.

The CDR3 reads CASSPPETVTGGEQFF. The CDR3 DNA is TGTGCCAGCAGTCCCCCGGAGACAGTTACGGGGGGTGAGCAGTTCTTC. The chain employs TRBV2 and TRBJ2-1; 7 bases align to TRBD2. CDR3 length equals 16 residues. CDR1 is SNHLY and CDR2 is FYNNEI in the germline V gene. V trimming: 5 bases; J trimming: 9 bases; junction bases outside the gene matches: 16.

CDR3 loop: CASSPPGRLNTEAFF. The CDR3 DNA sequence: TGTGCCAGCAGTCCCCCGGGACGGTTGAACACTGAAGCTTTCTTT. V and J are TRBV27 and TRBJ1-1, with D possibly being TRBD1 (5 bases). V was cut by 5 bases and J by 0 bases, with 13 bases left in between. CDR3 length: 15 residues. Germline CDR1 and CDR2: MNHEY and SMNVEV (reference sequence).

The CDR3 DNA reads as TGTGCCAGCACCGCCAGGGGGCAAAGCTCCTACAATGAGCAGTTCTTC. It translates to CASTARGQSSYNEQFF. The chain employs TRBV9 and TRBJ2-1, with 8 bases fitting TRBD1. J gave up 0 bases and V 6 bases, and 8 bases lay outside the gene matches. CDR3 size: 16 residues. CDR1 is SGDLS, CDR2 YYNGEE, per germline.

Notes on this clone: The sample holds other DNA sequences that translate to the same CDR3. The chain employs TRBV5-6 and TRBJ1-2; weak D call: TRBD1 (5 bases). The CDR3 has 14 residues. V dropped 4 bases and J dropped 0 bases, with 10 bases sitting between them. The germline gives CDR1 SGHDT, CDR2 YYEEEE. CDR3 nucleotide sequence: TGTGCCAGCAGCCTCGGGGGAGCTAACTATGGCTACACCTTC. It is translated as CASSLGGANYGYTF.

This clone has only one observation. The V gene is TRBV6-5, the J gene TRBJ2-1, with 8 bases identical to TRBD1. The ends lost 2 bases at V and 8 bases at J; junction bases unmatched: 11. CDR1 is MNHEY, CDR2 SVGAGI, per germline. The CDR3 is 16 residues long. CDR3 sequence: CASSYLRDRRRDEQFF. In DNA, the CDR3 is TGTGCCAGCAGTTACCTCCGGGACAGGCGGCGCGATGAGCAGTTCTTC.

The V call is TRBV14, the J call TRBJ2-7; 9 nucleotides agree with TRBD2. Germline assignment: CDR1 SGHDN and CDR2 FVKESK. Unmatched junction bases numbered 8, after V lost 2 bases and J lost 6 bases. The CDR3 spans 15 residues. DNA for the CDR3: TGTGCCAGCAGCCAATTTAGCGGGAGTCGGAGCGAGCAGTACTTC. It specifies CASSQFSGSRSEQYF.